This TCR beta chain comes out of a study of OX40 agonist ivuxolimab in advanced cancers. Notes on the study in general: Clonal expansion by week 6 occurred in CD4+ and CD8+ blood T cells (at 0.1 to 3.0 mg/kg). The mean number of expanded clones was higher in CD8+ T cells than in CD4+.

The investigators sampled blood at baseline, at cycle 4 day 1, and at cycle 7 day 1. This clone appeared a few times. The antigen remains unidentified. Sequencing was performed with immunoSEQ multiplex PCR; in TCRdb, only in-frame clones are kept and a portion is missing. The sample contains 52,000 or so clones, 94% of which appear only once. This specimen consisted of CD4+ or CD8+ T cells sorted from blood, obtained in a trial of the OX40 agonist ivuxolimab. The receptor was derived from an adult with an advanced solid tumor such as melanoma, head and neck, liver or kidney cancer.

Here the CDR3 reads CASSTRTGYSTDTQYF. The CDR3 coding sequence is TGTGCCAGCAGCACTCGGACTGGATATAGCACAGATACGCAGTATTTT. V gene TRBV5-8 combines with J gene TRBJ2-3; a weak D match, TRBD2 (5 bases). The germline V gene encodes CDR1 SGHTS and CDR2 YDEGEE. CDR3 length: 16 amino acids. Trimming left V 4 bases short and J 0 bases short, with 15 bases between.